The sequence of this T cell receptor beta chain was determined in a study of blood T cell repertoires in COVID-19. Study background: Samples representing acute and convalescent COVID-19 were sourced from the United States, Italy and Spain. PBMCs, B-cell-depleted T cells, or T cells provided the cDNA or gDNA that made up the material.

The junction had 3 bases not matched to a gene; V was cut back by 1 base and J by 3 bases. The CDR3 contains 15 residues. Germline V gene lookup returns CDR1 LGHNA and CDR2 YNFKEQ. In the original analysis: Estimates of nucleated cell counts were drawn from the amplification of reference gene primers. Assay used: immunoSEQ multiplex PCR; TCRdb lists only in-frame clones, some missing. V, J and clone size derive from that table, while D and trimming were established from the DNA sequence. The repertoire holds roughly 250,000 clones, with 70% to 80% as singletons. The sample comprised peripheral blood. The sequence was obtained from a woman aged 80 or older with acute or convalescent COVID-19. V gene TRBV4-2 combines with J gene TRBJ2-3; 8 bases match TRBD2. The CDR3 sequence: CASSQAGGETDTQYF. In DNA, the CDR3 is TGTGCCAGCAGCCAAGCGGGAGGGGAGACAGATACGCAGTATTTT.